Below, 26 T cell receptor beta chains from the same sample are listed, as sequenced in a study of beta chain features in type 1 diabetes. These TCRs' antigens remain unknown. Study-level findings and limits: Type 1 diabetes patients showed a moderate but significant shortening of TCRB CDR3s in all four CD4+ subsets.

The whole isolated RNA underwent reverse transcription, so sequencing captured expressed TCRB transcripts. Produced via immunoSEQ multiplex PCR; TCRdb's table is partial and in-frame only. Found here are about 650,000 clones, about an eighth of them singletons; the top ten hold around 0.12%. The sample comprised naive CD4+ T cells from blood. The receptor set was obtained from a man younger than 45 with type 1 diabetes.

This clone has just a few counts. The CDR3: CASSFGSGKDSPLHF. CDR3 nucleotides: TGTGCCAGCAGCTTTGGGTCAGGGAAGGATTCACCCCTCCACTTT. The rearrangement joins TRBV7-6 to TRBJ1-6; weak D call: TRBD1 (5 bases). The CDR3 totals 15 residues. V was pared by 3 bases and J by 8 bases, with 14 bases between. Germline loops: CDR1 SGHVS, CDR2 FNYEAQ.

The V gene is TRBV30, the J gene TRBJ2-3, with D unclear. The V gene lost 4 bases and the J gene lost 3 bases, with 8 bases spanning the gap. This CDR3 contains 12 residues. CDR1 is GTSNPN and CDR2 is SVGIG in the germline V gene (reference sequence). For the CDR3, the DNA is TGTGCCTGGACCCCAAGAACAGATACGCAGTATTTT. This translates into CAWTPRTDTQYF.

The chain joins TRBV7-2 to TRBJ2-1; TRBD1 matches 9 bases. V was clipped by 5 bases and J by 1 base; unmatched bases: 9. The CDR3 consists of 17 residues. Per germline, CDR1 SGHTA and CDR2 FQGNSA. The CDR3 coding sequence is TGTGCCAGCAGCCTCCAGGGACAGGGAGGGTCCTACAATGAGCAGTTCTTC. This translates into CASSLQGQGGSYNEQFF.

The V call is TRBV5-1, the J call TRBJ2-5; D is undetermined. The germline gives CDR1 SGHRS, CDR2 YFSETQ. V shed 0 bases and J shed 5 bases, with 8 bases lying between them. The CDR3 length is 13 residues. CDR3 coding DNA: TGCGCCAGCAGCTTGGGACGGGCGGAGACCCAGTACTTC. Translated, it gives CASSLGRAETQYF. The full variable domain, with the rest looked up from reference TRBV5-1 and TRBJ2-5, is KAGVTQTPRYLIKTRGQQVTLSCSPISGHRSVSWYQQTPGQGLQFLFEYFSETQRNKGNFPGRFSGRQFSNSRSEMNVSTLELGDSALYLCASSLGRAETQYFGPGTRLLVL.

The chain joins TRBV4-3 to TRBJ1-4, with D maybe TRBD1 (5 bases). V lost 2 bases to trimming and J lost 3 bases, with 10 bases between them. This CDR3 is built from 15 residues. CDR1 LGHNA and CDR2 YSLEER come from the germline V gene. The CDR3: CASSQRRGANEKLFF. The CDR3 DNA follows: TGCGCCAGCAGCCAACGTAGGGGTGCTAATGAAAAACTGTTTTTT.

Turning to this clone: This sample includes further DNA sequences coding for the same CDR3. The chain carries TRBV2 and TRBJ1-5; possibly TRBD1 for D (6 bases). The germline V gene encodes CDR1 SNHLY and CDR2 FYNNEI. The CDR3 has 13 residues. Trimming pared 2 bases from V and 7 bases from J, leaving 9 bases between. CDR3 protein: CASSETGKQPQHF. CDR3 nucleotides: TGTGCCAGCAGTGAAACAGGGAAACAGCCCCAGCATTTT.

V is TRBV10-3 and J is TRBJ2-7; D is possibly TRBD1 or TRBD2 (6 bases each). In germline, CDR1 is ENHRY, CDR2 SYGVKD. The CDR3 runs 13 residues. V was pared by 2 bases and J by 6 bases, with 11 bases between. CDR3 region: CAISERGLSEQYF. The CDR3 DNA reads TGTGCCATCAGTGAGCGGGGGCTAAGCGAGCAGTACTTC.

J is TRBJ2-2 and V is TRBV28; tentatively, D is TRBD1 (5 bases). The CDR3 has 14 residues. The V end lost 3 bases, the J end lost 2 bases, and 7 bases lay between the germline ends. Germline CDR1 and CDR2: MDHEN and SYDVKM. This CDR3 reads CASSFQGNTGELFF. The CDR3 bases are TGTGCCAGCAGTTTTCAGGGCAACACCGGGGAGCTGTTTTTT.

The chain carries TRBV7-2 and TRBJ1-2; D is unclear. Germline CDR1 is SGHTA and CDR2 is FQGNSA. The ends were cut back, 4 bases at V and 5 bases at J, with 26 bases in the middle. The CDR3 has 18 residues. The CDR3 nucleotides read TGTGCCAGCAGCTCTCCCGACGGTTACCCAAGATCTCGATATGGCTACACCTTC. This encodes CASSSPDGYPRSRYGYTF.

The chain carries TRBV4-3 and TRBJ2-7; D perhaps matches TRBD2 (7 bases). From germline, CDR1 is LGHNA and CDR2 YSLEER. V lost 4 bases to trimming and J lost 2 bases, with 18 bases between them. The CDR3 sequence is 16 residues long. The CDR3 nucleotides are TGCGCCAGCAGCCTACGTAACGGGGGGCCCCCCTACGAGCAGTACTTC. It codes for CASSLRNGGPPYEQYF.

The chain recombines TRBV30 with TRBJ2-7, with no clear D. V gave up 0 bases and J gave up 2 bases, with 8 bases separating them. This CDR3 has 13 residues. Germline V gene sequence: CDR1 GTSNPN, CDR2 SVGIG (reference sequence). In DNA, the CDR3 is TGTGCCTGGAGTGTTATGCGCACCTACGAGCAGTACTTC. It is translated as CAWSVMRTYEQYF.

There are a few counts of this clone. V usage is TRBV7-9 and J usage is TRBJ2-1, with 7 bases that match TRBD2. Losses at the gene ends were 8 bases for V and 2 bases for J; bases not matched to a gene: 12. CDR1 is SEHNR and CDR2 is FQNEAQ in the germline V gene (reference sequence). The CDR3 is made up of 16 amino acids. CDR3 amino acids: CASGFPRGDAYNEQFF. The CDR3 DNA follows: TGTGCCAGCGGATTTCCTCGGGGGGACGCCTACAATGAGCAGTTCTTC.

This clone came up a few times. The chain employs TRBV4-2 and TRBJ1-1, with D maybe TRBD1 (6 bases). CDR3 size: 13 residues. Germline lookup yields CDR1 LGHNA and CDR2 YNFKEQ. The V gene lost 3 bases and the J gene lost 10 bases, with 15 bases spanning the gap. CDR3: CASSHEGQGGAFF. CDR3 coding DNA: TGTGCCAGCAGCCATGAGGGACAAGGGGGAGCTTTCTTT.

Written as DNA, the CDR3 is TGTGCCAGCACCCACACAGGGAAGTATAATTCACCCCTCCACTTT. This translates into CASTHTGKYNSPLHF. The genes are TRBV11-2 and TRBJ1-6; weak D call: TRBD1 (6 bases). The CDR3 is 15 amino acids. The germline CDR1 and CDR2 sequences are SGHAT and FQNNGV. The germline V and J ends were trimmed by 7 bases and 4 bases, with 14 bases remaining between them.

V is TRBV2 and J is TRBJ1-2, with 7 bases fitting TRBD1. CDR1 and CDR2 (germline): SNHLY, FYNNEI. Losses at the gene ends were 4 bases for V and 8 bases for J; bases not matched to a gene: 7. The CDR3 spans 13 residues. The chain's CDR3 is CASSGGQTEGYTF. In DNA, the CDR3 is TGTGCCAGCAGTGGGGGACAGACCGAAGGCTACACCTTC.

This clone has more than one count but fewer than ten. Other DNA sequences from this sample encode an identical CDR3 as well. The chain carries TRBV7-9 and TRBJ1-1; D remains unclear. The CDR3 consists of 13 residues. The V end lost 4 bases, the J end lost 1 base, and 7 bases lay between the germline ends. Looked up from germline, CDR1 is SEHNR and CDR2 is FQNEAQ (reference sequence). CDR3 sequence (DNA): TGTGCCAGCAGCTCGGGTCGGAACACTGAAGCTTTCTTT. Protein: CASSSGRNTEAFF.

This clone was recorded a few times. The rearrangement links TRBV14 to TRBJ2-7; tentatively, D is TRBD1 (5 bases). CDR1 and CDR2 from the germline V gene are SGHDN and FVKESK. This CDR3 has 16 amino acids. V was pared by 4 bases and J by 6 bases, with 22 bases between. DNA for the CDR3: TGTGCCAGCAGCCGGCCAGCGCGTGCCTGGGGCGGCGAGCAGTACTTC. Amino acids: CASSRPARAWGGEQYF.

There are a few counts of this clone. The rearrangement joins TRBV18 to TRBJ1-2; 7 nucleotides agree with TRBD1. Germline CDR1 and CDR2: KGHSH and LQKENI. This CDR3 is 14 amino acids long. Losses at the gene ends were 6 bases for V and 4 bases for J; bases not matched to a gene: 8. DNA of the CDR3: TGTGCCAGCTCCCCAGACCGACAGGGCTATGGCTACACCTTC. Protein sequence: CASSPDRQGYGYTF.

There are a few counts of this clone. The gene calls are TRBV5-6 and TRBJ2-5; D ambiguous. V gave up 2 bases and J gave up 0 bases, with 8 bases separating them. The CDR3 covers 14 residues. Germline V gene lookup returns CDR1 SGHDT and CDR2 YYEEEE. DNA for the CDR3: TGTGCCAGCAGCTTTAGAGAGTACCAAGAGACCCAGTACTTC. Its protein is CASSFREYQETQYF. Filled out from reference TRBV5-6 and TRBJ2-5, the complete variable domain reads DAGVTQSPTHLIKTRGQQVTLRCSPKSGHDTVSWYQQALGQGPQFIFQYYEEEERQRGNFPDRFSGHQFPNYSSELNVNALLLGDSALYLCASSFREYQETQYFGPGTRLLVL.

This clone was counted a few times. The chain links TRBV2 to TRBJ1-1; D is unresolved. Germline V gene lookup returns CDR1 SNHLY and CDR2 FYNNEI. Trimming left V 6 bases short and J 4 bases short, with 12 bases between. The CDR3 has 13 residues. The CDR3, as DNA: TGTGCCAGCAGCGGCATAGTGAGCACTGAAGCTTTCTTT. Translation gives CASSGIVSTEAFF.

CDR3 region: CASSSFTRANYGYTF. CDR3 coding DNA: TGTGCCAGCAGCTCCTTTACACGAGCTAACTATGGCTACACCTTC. This chain links TRBV5-4 with TRBJ1-2; D not certain. CDR1 and CDR2 (germline): SGHNT, YYREEE (reference sequence). This CDR3 region has 15 residues. Trimming pared 3 bases from V and 0 bases from J, leaving 12 bases between. Filled out from reference TRBV5-4 and TRBJ1-2, the complete variable domain reads ETGVTQSPTHLIKTRGQQVTLRCSSQSGHNTVSWYQQALGQGPQFIFQYYREEENGRGNFPPRFSGLQFPNYSSELNVNALELDDSALYLCASSSFTRANYGYTFGSGTRLTVV.

The chain combines TRBV29-1 with TRBJ1-1; D unresolved. The CDR3 contains 13 residues. The germline V and J ends were trimmed by 7 bases and 1 base, with 13 bases remaining between them. CDR1 is SQVTM and CDR2 is ANQGSEA in the germline V gene. The CDR3 DNA reads as TGCAGCGAAAATAGTATCCGGAACACTGAAGCTTTCTTT. Amino acids: CSENSIRNTEAFF. Variable domain in full (rest from reference TRBV29-1 and TRBJ1-1): SAVISQKPSRDICQRGTSLTIQCQVDSQVTMMFWYRQQPGQSLTLIATANQGSEATYESGFVIDKFPISRPNLTFSTLTVSNMSPEDSSIYLCSENSIRNTEAFFGQGTRLTVV.

V usage is TRBV11-3 and J usage is TRBJ2-7; D remains unclear. This CDR3 has 15 amino acids. Germline V lookup: CDR1 SGHNT, CDR2 YENEEA. The ends were cut back, 1 base at V and 0 bases at J, with 10 bases in the middle. CDR3 protein: CASSLGLTNSYEQYF. CDR3 in DNA: TGTGCCAGCAGCTTAGGGCTGACGAACTCCTACGAGCAGTACTTC. The complete variable domain, with remaining parts taken from reference TRBV11-3 and TRBJ2-7, reads EAGVVQSPRYKIIEKKQPVAFWCNPISGHNTLYWYLQNLGQGPELLIRYENEEAVDDSQLPKDRFSAERLKGVDSTLKIQPAELGDSAVYLCASSLGLTNSYEQYFGPGTRLTVT.

V is TRBV9 and J is TRBJ1-6; no clear D. There are 14 residues in the CDR3. V was shortened by 0 bases and J by 8 bases, with 9 bases between the two germline ends. Germline values: CDR1 SGDLS, CDR2 YYNGEE. This chain's CDR3 is CASSVATGYSPLHF. The CDR3 DNA reads as TGTGCCAGCAGCGTAGCTACTGGCTATTCACCCCTCCACTTT.

The J gene is TRBJ2-6, the V gene TRBV5-6, with D unresolved. This CDR3 contains 18 residues. Germline CDR1 SGHDT, CDR2 YYEEEE. The V end was cut by 3 bases, the J end by 1 base, with 17 bases between. CDR3 region: CASSSTLRLGSGANVLTF. The DNA for the CDR3 is TGTGCCAGCAGCTCCACCCTTCGGCTAGGGTCTGGGGCCAACGTCCTGACTTTC. The whole variable domain, remainder taken from reference TRBV5-6 and TRBJ2-6, is DAGVTQSPTHLIKTRGQQVTLRCSPKSGHDTVSWYQQALGQGPQFIFQYYEEEERQRGNFPDRFSGHQFPNYSSELNVNALLLGDSALYLCASSSTLRLGSGANVLTFGAGSRLTVL.

The chain joins TRBV15 to TRBJ2-7; D gene ambiguous. The CDR3 is 16 residues long. The V gene lost 0 bases and the J gene lost 1 base, with 13 bases spanning the gap. Germline CDR1 LNHNV, CDR2 YYDKDF (reference sequence). This CDR3 reads CATSRDLATGSYEQYF. For the CDR3, the DNA is TGTGCCACCAGCAGAGATTTGGCAACCGGTTCCTACGAGCAGTACTTC.